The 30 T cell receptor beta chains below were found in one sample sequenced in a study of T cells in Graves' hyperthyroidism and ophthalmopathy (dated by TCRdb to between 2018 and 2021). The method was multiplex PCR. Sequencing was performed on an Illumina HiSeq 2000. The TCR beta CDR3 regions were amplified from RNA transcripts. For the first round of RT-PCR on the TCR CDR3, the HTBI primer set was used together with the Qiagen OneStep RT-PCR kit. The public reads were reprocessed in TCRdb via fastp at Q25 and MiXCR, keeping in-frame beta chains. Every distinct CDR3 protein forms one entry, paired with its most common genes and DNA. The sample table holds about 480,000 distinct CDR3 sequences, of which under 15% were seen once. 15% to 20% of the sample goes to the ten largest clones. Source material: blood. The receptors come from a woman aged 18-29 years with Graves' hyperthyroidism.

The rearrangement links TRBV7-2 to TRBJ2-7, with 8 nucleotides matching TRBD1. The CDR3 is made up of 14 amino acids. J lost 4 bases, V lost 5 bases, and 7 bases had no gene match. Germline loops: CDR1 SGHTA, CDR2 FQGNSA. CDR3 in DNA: TGTGCCAGCAGCCCCTCGGACAGGGCTTACGAGCAGTACGTC. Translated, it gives CASSPSDRAYEQYV.

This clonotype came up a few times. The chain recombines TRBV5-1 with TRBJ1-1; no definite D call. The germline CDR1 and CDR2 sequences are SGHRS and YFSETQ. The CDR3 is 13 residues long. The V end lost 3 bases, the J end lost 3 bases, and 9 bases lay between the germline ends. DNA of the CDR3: TGCGCCAGCAGCTCAGAGGGAGACACTGAAGCTTTCTTT. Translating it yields CASSSEGDTEAFF.

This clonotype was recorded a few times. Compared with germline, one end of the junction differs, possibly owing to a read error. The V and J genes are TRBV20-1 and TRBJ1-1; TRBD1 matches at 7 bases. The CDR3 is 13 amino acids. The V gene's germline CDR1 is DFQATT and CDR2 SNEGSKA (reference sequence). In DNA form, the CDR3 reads TGCAGTGCCCCGGGACAGACGAACACTGAGGCTTTCTTT. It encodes CSAPGQTNTEAFF.

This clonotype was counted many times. This chain's CDR3 is CASSANRDGIQYF. CDR3 nucleotides: TGTGCCAGCAGCGCAAACAGGGACGGCATTCAGTACTTC. The chain joins TRBV7-2 to TRBJ2-4, with a tentative D call TRBD1 (6 bases). Germline lookup yields CDR1 SGHTA and CDR2 FQGNSA. This CDR3 has 13 amino acids. Trimming shortened V by 5 bases and J by 9 bases, and 14 bases separated the two germline ends. Looking up the rest from reference TRBV7-2 and TRBJ2-4 gives the full variable domain: GAGVSQSPSNKVTEKGKDVELRCDPISGHTALYWYRQSLGQGLEFLIYFQGNSAPDKSGLPSDRFSAERTGGSVSTLTIQRTQQEDSAVYLCASSANRDGIQYFGAGTRLSVL.

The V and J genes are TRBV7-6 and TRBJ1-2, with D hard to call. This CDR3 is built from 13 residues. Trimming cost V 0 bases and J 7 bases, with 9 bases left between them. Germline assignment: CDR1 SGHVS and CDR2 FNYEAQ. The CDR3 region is CASSLAPGSGYTF. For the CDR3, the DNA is TGTGCCAGCAGCTTAGCCCCGGGGAGTGGCTACACCTTC.

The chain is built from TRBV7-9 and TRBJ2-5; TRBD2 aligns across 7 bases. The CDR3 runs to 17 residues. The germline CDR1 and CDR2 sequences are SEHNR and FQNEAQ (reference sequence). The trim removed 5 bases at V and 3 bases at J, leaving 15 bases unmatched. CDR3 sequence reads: CASSRLDAGGKKETQYF. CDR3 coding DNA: TGTGCCAGCAGCCGCCTCGATGCCGGGGGGAAAAAAGAGACCCAGTACTTC.

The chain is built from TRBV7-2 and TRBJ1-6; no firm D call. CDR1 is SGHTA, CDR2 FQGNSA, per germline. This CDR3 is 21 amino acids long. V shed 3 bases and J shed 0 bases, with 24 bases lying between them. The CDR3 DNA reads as TGTGCCAGCAGCTTCTCTCTGTCTTCATACAGCTACAGCTCCTATAATTCACCCCTCCACTTT. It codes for CASSFSLSSYSYSSYNSPLHF.

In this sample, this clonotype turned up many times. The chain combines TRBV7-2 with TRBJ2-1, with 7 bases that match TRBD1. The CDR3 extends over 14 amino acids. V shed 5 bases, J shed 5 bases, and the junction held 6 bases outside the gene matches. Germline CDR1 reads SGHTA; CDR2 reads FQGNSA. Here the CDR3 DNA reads TGTGCCAGCAGCGCTTTACAGGGGAACAATGAGCAGTTCTTC. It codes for CASSALQGNNEQFF.

In nucleotides, the CDR3 is TGCGCCAGCAGCCAAGACGTGGGGGAACAAGAGACCCAGTACTTC. Amino acid sequence: CASSQDVGEQETQYF. This chain connects TRBV4-1 to TRBJ2-5, with D possibly called TRBD1 or TRBD2 (5 bases each). There are 15 residues in the CDR3. Deletions cut 0 bases from V and 2 bases from J, with 10 bases between. Germline V gives CDR1 MGHRA, CDR2 YSYEKL.

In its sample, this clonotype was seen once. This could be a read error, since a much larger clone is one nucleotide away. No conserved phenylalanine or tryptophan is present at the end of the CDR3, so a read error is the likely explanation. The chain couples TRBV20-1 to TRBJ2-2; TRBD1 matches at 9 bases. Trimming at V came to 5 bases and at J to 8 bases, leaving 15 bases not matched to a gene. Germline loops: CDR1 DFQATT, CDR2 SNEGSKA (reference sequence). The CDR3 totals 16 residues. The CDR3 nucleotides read TGCAGTGCTCGCCGACGGGACAGGGTTGGATCTGGGGAGCTGTTTGTT. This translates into CSARRRDRVGSGELFV.

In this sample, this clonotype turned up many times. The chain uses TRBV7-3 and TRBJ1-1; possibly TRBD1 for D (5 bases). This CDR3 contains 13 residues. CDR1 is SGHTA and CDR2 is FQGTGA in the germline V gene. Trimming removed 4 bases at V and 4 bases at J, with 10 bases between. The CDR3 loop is CASSSQGSTEAFF. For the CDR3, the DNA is TGTGCCAGCAGCTCCCAGGGTTCCACTGAAGCTTTCTTT.

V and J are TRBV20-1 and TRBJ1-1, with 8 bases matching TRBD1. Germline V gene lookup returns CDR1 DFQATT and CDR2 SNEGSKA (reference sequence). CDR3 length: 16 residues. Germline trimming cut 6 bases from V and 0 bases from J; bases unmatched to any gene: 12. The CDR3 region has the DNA TGCAGTGCCACGTCCCGGGACAGGCCCTTGAACACTGAAGCTTTCTTT. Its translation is CSATSRDRPLNTEAFF.

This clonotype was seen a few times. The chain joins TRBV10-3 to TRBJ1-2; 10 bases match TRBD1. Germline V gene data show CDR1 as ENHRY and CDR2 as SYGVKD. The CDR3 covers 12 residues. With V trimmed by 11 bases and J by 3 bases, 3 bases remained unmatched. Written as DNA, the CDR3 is TGTGCCCTCGGACAGGGGGACTATGGCTACACCTTC. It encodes CALGQGDYGYTF.

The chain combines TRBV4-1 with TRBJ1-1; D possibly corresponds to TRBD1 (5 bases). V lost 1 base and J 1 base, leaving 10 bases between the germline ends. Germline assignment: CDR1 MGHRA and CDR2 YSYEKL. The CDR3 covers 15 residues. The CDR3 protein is CASSQVGTANTEAFF. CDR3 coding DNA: TGCGCCAGCAGCCAAGTAGGGACGGCGAACACTGAAGCTTTCTTT.

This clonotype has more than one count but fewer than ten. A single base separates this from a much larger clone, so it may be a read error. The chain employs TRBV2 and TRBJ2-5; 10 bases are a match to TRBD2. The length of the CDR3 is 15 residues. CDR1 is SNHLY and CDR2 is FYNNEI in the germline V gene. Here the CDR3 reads CASRGGTSDQGTQYF. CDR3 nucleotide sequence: TGTGCCAGCAGAGGAGGGACTAGCGATCAAGGGACCCAGTACTTC.

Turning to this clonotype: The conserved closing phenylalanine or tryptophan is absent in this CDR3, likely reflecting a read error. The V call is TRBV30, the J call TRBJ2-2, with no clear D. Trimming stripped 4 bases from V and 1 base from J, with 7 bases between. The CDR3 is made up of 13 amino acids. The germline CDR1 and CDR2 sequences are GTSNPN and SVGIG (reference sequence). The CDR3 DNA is TGTGCCTGGAATACCCGGAACACCGGGGAGCTGTTTCTC. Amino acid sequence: CAWNTRNTGELFL.

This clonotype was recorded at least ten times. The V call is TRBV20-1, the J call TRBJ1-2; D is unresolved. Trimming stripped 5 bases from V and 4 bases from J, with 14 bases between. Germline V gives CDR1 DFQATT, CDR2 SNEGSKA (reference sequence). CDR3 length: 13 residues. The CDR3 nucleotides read TGCAGTGCTCCCCCGGTGCCCCCCTATGGCTACACCTTC. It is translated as CSAPPVPPYGYTF.

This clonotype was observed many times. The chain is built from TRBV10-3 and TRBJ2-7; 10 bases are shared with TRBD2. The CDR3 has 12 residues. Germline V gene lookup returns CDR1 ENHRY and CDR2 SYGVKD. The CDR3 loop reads CASSGGTYEQYV. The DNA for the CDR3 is TGTGCAAGTAGCGGGGGGACCTACGAGCAGTACGTC.

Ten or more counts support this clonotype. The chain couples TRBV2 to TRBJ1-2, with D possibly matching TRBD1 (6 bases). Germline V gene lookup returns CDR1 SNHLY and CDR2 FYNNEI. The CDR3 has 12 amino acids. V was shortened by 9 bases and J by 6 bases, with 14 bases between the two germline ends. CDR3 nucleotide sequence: TGTGCCAGTGAGGACAGTTCCCATGGCTACACCTTC. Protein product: CASEDSSHGYTF.

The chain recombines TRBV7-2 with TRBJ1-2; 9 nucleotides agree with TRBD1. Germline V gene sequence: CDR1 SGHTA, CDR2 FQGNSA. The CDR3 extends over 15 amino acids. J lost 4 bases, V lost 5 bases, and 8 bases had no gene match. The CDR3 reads CASSPEGTGSYGYTF. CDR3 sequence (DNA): TGTGCCAGCAGCCCAGAAGGGACAGGGTCCTATGGCTACACCTTC.

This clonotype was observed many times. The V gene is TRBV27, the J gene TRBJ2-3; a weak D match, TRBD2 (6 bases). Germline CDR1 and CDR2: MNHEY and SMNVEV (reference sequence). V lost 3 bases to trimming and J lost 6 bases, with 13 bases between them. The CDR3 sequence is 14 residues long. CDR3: CASSFRRDSDTQYF. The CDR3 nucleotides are TGTGCCAGCAGTTTTAGGCGGGATTCGGATACGCAGTATTTT.

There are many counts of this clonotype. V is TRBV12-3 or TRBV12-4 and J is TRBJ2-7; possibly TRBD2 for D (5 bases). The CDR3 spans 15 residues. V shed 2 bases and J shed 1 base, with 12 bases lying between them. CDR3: CASSLYGGRSYEQYF. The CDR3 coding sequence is TGTGCCAGCAGTTTATACGGCGGGCGTTCCTACGAGCAGTACTTC.

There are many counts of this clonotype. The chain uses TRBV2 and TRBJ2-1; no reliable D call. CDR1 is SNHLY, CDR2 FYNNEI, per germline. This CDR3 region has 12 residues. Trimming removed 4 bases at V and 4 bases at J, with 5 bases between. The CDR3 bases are TGTGCCAGCAGTGCGGGTTACAATGAGCAGTTCTTC. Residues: CASSAGYNEQFF.

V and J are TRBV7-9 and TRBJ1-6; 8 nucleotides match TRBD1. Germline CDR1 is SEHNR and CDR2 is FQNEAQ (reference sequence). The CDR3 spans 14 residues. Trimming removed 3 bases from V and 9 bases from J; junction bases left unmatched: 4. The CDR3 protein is CASSFQGAFSPLHF. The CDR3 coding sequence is TGTGCCAGCAGCTTCCAGGGGGCGTTTTCACCCCTCCACTTT.

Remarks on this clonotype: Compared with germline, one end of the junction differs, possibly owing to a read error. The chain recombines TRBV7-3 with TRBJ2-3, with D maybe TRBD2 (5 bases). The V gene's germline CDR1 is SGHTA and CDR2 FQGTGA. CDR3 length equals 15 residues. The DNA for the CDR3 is TGTGCCGGCAGCGAAAGTGGACTTAGCACAGATACGCAGTATTTT. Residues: CAGSESGLSTDTQYF.

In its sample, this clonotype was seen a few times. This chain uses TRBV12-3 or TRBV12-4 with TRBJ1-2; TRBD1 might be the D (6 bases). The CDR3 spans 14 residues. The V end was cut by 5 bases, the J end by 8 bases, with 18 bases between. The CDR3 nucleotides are TGTGCCAGCAGTCCCCGGACAGAGGGTGCCGGCTACACCTTC. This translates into CASSPRTEGAGYTF.

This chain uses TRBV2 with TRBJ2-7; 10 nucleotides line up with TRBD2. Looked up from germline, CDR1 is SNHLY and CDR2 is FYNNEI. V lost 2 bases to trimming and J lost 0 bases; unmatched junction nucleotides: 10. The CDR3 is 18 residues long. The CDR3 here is CASSEYSSEREGSYEQYF. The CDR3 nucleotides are TGTGCCAGCAGTGAATACTCCTCCGAGCGGGAGGGCTCCTACGAGCAGTACTTC.

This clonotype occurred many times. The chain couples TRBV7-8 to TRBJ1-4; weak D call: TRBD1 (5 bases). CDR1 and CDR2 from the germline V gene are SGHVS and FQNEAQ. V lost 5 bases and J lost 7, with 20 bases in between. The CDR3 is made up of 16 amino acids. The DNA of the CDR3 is TGTGCCAGCAGCCCTCCCGGGGGAGGGGTGAGTGAAAAACTGTTTTTT. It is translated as CASSPPGGGVSEKLFF.

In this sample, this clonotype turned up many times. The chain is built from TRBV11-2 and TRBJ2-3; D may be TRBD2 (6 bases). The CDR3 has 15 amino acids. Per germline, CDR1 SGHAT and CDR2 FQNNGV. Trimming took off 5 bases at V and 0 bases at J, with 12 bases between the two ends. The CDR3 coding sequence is TGTGCCAGCAGCCACCGGGGGACTAGCACAGATACGCAGTATTTT. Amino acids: CASSHRGTSTDTQYF.

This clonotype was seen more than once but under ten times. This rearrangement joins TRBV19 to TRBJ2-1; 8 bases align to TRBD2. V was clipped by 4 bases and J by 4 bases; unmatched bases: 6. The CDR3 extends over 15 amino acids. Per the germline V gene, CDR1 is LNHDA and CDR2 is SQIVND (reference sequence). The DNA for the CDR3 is TGTGCCAGTAGTAATAGACTAGCGAGATACAATGAGCAGTTCTTC. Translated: CASSNRLARYNEQFF.